One and the same sample provided the 18 T cell receptor beta chains below, sequenced in a study of CD8 T cells in Susac syndrome. Random hexamers were used to reverse transcribe the RNA input (about 0.45 to 1 ug). TCRdb itself ran the immunoSEQ multiplex PCR reads through MiXCR, one entry per CDR3 protein. The profile covers more than 95,000 distinct CDR3 sequences, with just over 90% appearing a single time and roughly 0.3% taken by the ten largest. Sequenced: CD8+ T cells from PBMCs. Source of these receptors: a human donor with multiple sclerosis.

This chain joins TRBV4-1 and TRBJ1-4; no reliable D call. The germline V gene encodes CDR1 MGHRA and CDR2 YSYEKL. Trimming shortened V by 4 bases and J by 5 bases, and 11 bases separated the two germline ends. The CDR3 is 14 amino acids. The CDR3 bases are TGCGCCAGCAGCCTAACGCGGACCAATGAAAAACTGTTTTTT. It specifies CASSLTRTNEKLFF.

This chain uses TRBV9 with TRBJ2-4; a possible D gene is TRBD2 (7 bases). CDR3 length: 15 amino acids. The V end was cut by 0 bases, the J end by 9 bases, with 16 bases between. CDR1 is SGDLS, CDR2 YYNGEE, per germline. The chain's CDR3 is CASSVGGGGAGIQYF. DNA for the CDR3: TGTGCCAGCAGCGTAGGTGGGGGGGGCGCCGGCATTCAGTACTTC.

V usage is TRBV27 and J usage is TRBJ1-1; 8 nucleotides align to TRBD1. CDR1 is MNHEY and CDR2 is SMNVEV in the germline V gene (reference sequence). CDR3 length: 13 amino acids. J gave up 0 bases and V 6 bases, and 0 bases lay outside the gene matches. The DNA of the CDR3 is TGTGCCAGCAGGACAGGGGTGAACACTGAAGCTTTCTTT. Protein product: CASRTGVNTEAFF.

CDR3 nucleotides: TGTGCCAGCAGCTTAGCGTCTTCGGGGGTGAGGCAAGAGACCCAGTACTTC. Translating it yields CASSLASSGVRQETQYF. The rearrangement uses TRBV7-9 and TRBJ2-5; a weak D match, TRBD2 (6 bases). The CDR3 has 17 residues. Germline values: CDR1 SEHNR, CDR2 FQNEAQ (reference sequence). Trimming took off 0 bases at V and 2 bases at J, with 16 bases between the two ends.

The V call is TRBV6-1, the J call TRBJ2-7; 8 bases agree with TRBD2. The V gene end was trimmed by 7 bases and the J gene end by 5 bases; junction bases not matched to a gene: 10. Per the germline V gene, CDR1 is MNHNS and CDR2 is SASEGT. The CDR3 contains 14 residues. The CDR3 sequence is CASTSRGGVNEQYF. The CDR3 DNA reads as TGTGCCAGCACCTCCCGGGGGGGGGTCAACGAGCAGTACTTC.

J is TRBJ2-2 and V is TRBV7-9; TRBD2 matches 11 bases. Germline V gives CDR1 SEHNR, CDR2 FQNEAQ (reference sequence). J lost 0 bases, V lost 10 bases, and 16 bases had no gene match. The CDR3 totals 19 residues. The chain's CDR3 is CAINEVAGGVTTNTGELFF. Here the CDR3 DNA reads TGTGCCATCAACGAGGTAGCGGGGGGGGTTACGACGAACACCGGGGAGCTGTTTTTT.

V gene TRBV6-6 combines with J gene TRBJ1-5; TRBD1 aligns across 7 bases. Germline assignment: CDR1 MNHNY and CDR2 SVGAGI (reference sequence). The CDR3 runs 13 residues. V was pared by 7 bases and J by 5 bases, with 5 bases of the junction left unmatched. The CDR3: CASNRQGDQPQHF. The CDR3 DNA reads TGTGCCAGCAACCGACAGGGTGATCAGCCCCAGCATTTT.

The J gene is TRBJ2-7, the V gene TRBV20-1, with unresolved D. The CDR3 sequence is 13 residues long. Germline CDR1 and CDR2: DFQATT and SNEGSKA (reference sequence). The ends were cut back, 5 bases at V and 0 bases at J, with 11 bases in the middle. CDR3 sequence: CSAETASSYEQYF. The CDR3 bases are TGCAGTGCTGAGACGGCCAGCTCCTACGAGCAGTACTTC.

This chain links TRBV2 with TRBJ2-7; 9 positions agree with TRBD1. Looked up from germline, CDR1 is SNHLY and CDR2 is FYNNEI. This CDR3 has 14 amino acids. The ends lost 2 bases at V and 5 bases at J; junction bases unmatched: 4. The CDR3 is CASSERTGADEQYF. CDR3 coding DNA: TGTGCCAGCAGTGAACGGACAGGGGCCGACGAGCAGTACTTC.

This chain links TRBV7-9 with TRBJ2-1; D gene unclear. The V gene's germline CDR1 is SEHNR and CDR2 FQNEAQ (reference sequence). Trimming removed 2 bases at V and 0 bases at J, with 11 bases between. CDR3 size: 16 residues. This CDR3 is CASSLRLASSYNEQFF. CDR3 sequence (DNA): TGTGCCAGCAGCTTAAGACTGGCGAGCTCCTACAATGAGCAGTTCTTC.

The chain has TRBV2 and TRBJ2-1; TRBD2 matches 7 bases. The length of the CDR3 is 15 residues. CDR1 is SNHLY and CDR2 is FYNNEI in the germline V gene. The junction had 9 bases not matched to a gene; V was cut back by 7 bases and J by 3 bases. The CDR3 sequence: CASTGGGSLYNEQFF. DNA for the CDR3: TGTGCCAGCACTGGGGGGGGATCCCTCTACAATGAGCAGTTCTTC.

The chain links TRBV19 to TRBJ2-5; possibly TRBD1 for D (5 bases). The CDR3 loop spans 13 amino acids. With 3 bases removed from V and 1 base from J, the gap between germline ends came to 6 bases. Germline V gene sequence: CDR1 LNHDA, CDR2 SQIVND (reference sequence). The CDR3 sequence is CASSMQGQETQYF. For the CDR3, the DNA is TGTGCCAGTAGTATGCAGGGCCAAGAGACCCAGTACTTC.

The chain combines TRBV10-3 with TRBJ2-1; D call uncertain. The CDR3 is made up of 13 amino acids. Germline V gene lookup returns CDR1 ENHRY and CDR2 SYGVKD. V lost 4 bases, J lost 9 bases, and 13 bases lay in between. CDR3 sequence: CAISAGFVVEQFF. CDR3 nucleotides: TGTGCCATCAGTGCGGGCTTTGTTGTTGAGCAGTTCTTC.

This chain joins TRBV28 and TRBJ2-1; tentatively, D is TRBD2 (6 bases). V lost 2 bases and J 0 bases, leaving 14 bases between the germline ends. The CDR3 totals 17 residues. The germline V gene has CDR1 MDHEN and CDR2 SYDVKM. The CDR3 coding sequence is TGTGCCAGCAGTTTACATGTAGGGGACTCCTCCTACAATGAGCAGTTCTTC. Translated, it gives CASSLHVGDSSYNEQFF.

The chain employs TRBV5-1 and TRBJ2-7; TRBD2 matches 9 bases. The CDR3 is 17 residues long. The germline CDR1 and CDR2 sequences are SGHRS and YFSETQ. The trim removed 0 bases at V and 6 bases at J, leaving 13 bases unmatched. The CDR3 is CASSLGPWGSSGIEQYF. The DNA of the CDR3 is TGCGCCAGCAGCTTGGGACCCTGGGGCTCTAGCGGGATCGAGCAGTACTTC.

The rearrangement uses TRBV12-3 or TRBV12-4 and TRBJ2-1, with D possibly TRBD1 on 6 matching bases. V was pared by 3 bases and J by 7 bases, with 16 bases between. The CDR3 consists of 15 residues. The CDR3 sequence is CASSFFRAGVNEQFF. The CDR3 coding sequence is TGTGCCAGCAGTTTTTTTCGGGCAGGGGTAAATGAGCAGTTCTTC.

The rearrangement uses TRBV15 and TRBJ2-4; D is unresolved. There are 19 residues in the CDR3. Trimming took off 3 bases at V and 0 bases at J, with 21 bases between the two ends. Germline lookup yields CDR1 LNHNV and CDR2 YYDKDF (reference sequence). Here the CDR3 DNA reads TGTGCCACCAGCAGTTCCCGGGTTGGCCGTATCCTAGCCAAAAACATTCAGTACTTC. Protein sequence: CATSSSRVGRILAKNIQYF.

The rearrangement joins TRBV5-5 to TRBJ2-4, with TRBD1 identical over 8 bases. This CDR3 is 14 amino acids long. With V trimmed by 4 bases and J by 5 bases, 5 bases remained unmatched. CDR1 SGHKS and CDR2 YYEKEE come from the germline V gene (reference sequence). The CDR3 loop reads CASSPGQGENIQYF. CDR3 nucleotides: TGTGCCAGCAGCCCTGGACAGGGAGAAAACATTCAGTACTTC.